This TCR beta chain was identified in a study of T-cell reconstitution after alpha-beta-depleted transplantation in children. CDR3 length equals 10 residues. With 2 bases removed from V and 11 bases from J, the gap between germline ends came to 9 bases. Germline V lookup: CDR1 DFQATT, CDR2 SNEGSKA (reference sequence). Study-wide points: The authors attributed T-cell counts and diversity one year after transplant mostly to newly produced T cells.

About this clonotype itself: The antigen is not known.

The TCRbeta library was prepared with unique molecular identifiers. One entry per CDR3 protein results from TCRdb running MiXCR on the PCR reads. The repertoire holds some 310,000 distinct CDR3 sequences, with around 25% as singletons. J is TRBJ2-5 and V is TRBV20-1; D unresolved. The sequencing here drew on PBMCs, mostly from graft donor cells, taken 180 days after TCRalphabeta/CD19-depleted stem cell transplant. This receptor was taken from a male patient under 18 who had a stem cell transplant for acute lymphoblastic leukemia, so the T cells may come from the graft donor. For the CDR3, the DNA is TGCAGTGCTAGATTGGGATCACAGTACTTC. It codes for CSARLGSQYF.